This is a list of T cell receptor beta chains from one sample in a study of T cells after yellow fever vaccination. TCRdb recomputed calls from the 5' RACE reads with MiXCR, one row per CDR3 protein. The data show around 590,000 distinct CDR3 sequences, with more than 9% seen just once and just under 15% held by the top ten. The sample was PBMCs, taken on the day of the yellow fever booster vaccination. These receptors were taken from a man aged 25 to 45 who received the YFV17D yellow fever vaccine. The CDR3 runs from the conserved cysteine through the conserved F or W. Each record gives: V gene, clone size, J gene, D gene, CDR3 protein, CDR3 DNA. A D gene is named only where the DNA matches it firmly. The size entry is marked missing in some rows and otherwise reads once, few, many or a size class.

v_gene: TRBV24-1; abundance: NA; j_gene: TRBJ2-5; d_gene: TRBD1; CDR3aa: CATSDSGGEEPKETQYF; CDR3nt: TGTGCCACCAGTGATTCAGGGGGAGAGGAACCTAAAGAGACCCAGTACTTC
v_gene: TRBV7-2; abundance: NA; j_gene: TRBJ2-7; d_gene: NA; CDR3aa: CASSLAGWNYEQYF; CDR3nt: TGTGCCAGCAGCTTAGCTGGGTGGAACTACGAGCAGTACTTC
v_gene: TRBV5-1; abundance: few; j_gene: TRBJ2-1; d_gene: NA; CDR3aa: CASSPSGADNEQFF; CDR3nt: TGCGCCAGCAGCCCAAGTGGAGCGGACAATGAGCAGTTCTTC
v_gene: TRBV18; abundance: NA; j_gene: TRBJ2-7; d_gene: NA; CDR3aa: CASSPQGFSGEQYF; CDR3nt: TGTGCCAGCTCACCACAGGGGTTCTCTGGCGAGCAGTACTTC
v_gene: TRBV7-9; abundance: NA; j_gene: TRBJ2-5; d_gene: NA; CDR3aa: CASSLADFLEETQYF; CDR3nt: TGTGCCAGCAGCTTAGCGGACTTTTTAGAAGAGACCCAGTACTTC
v_gene: TRBV6-2/TRBV6-3; abundance: few; j_gene: TRBJ2-5; d_gene: TRBD1; CDR3aa: CASSYLGTGIPPETQYF; CDR3nt: TGTGCCAGCAGTTACCTCGGGACAGGGATCCCGCCAGAGACCCAGTACTTC
v_gene: TRBV28; abundance: few; j_gene: TRBJ2-7; d_gene: NA; CDR3aa: CASQGRPSSYEQYF; CDR3nt: TGTGCCAGCCAGGGACGGCCGAGCTCCTACGAGCAGTACTTC
v_gene: TRBV29-1; abundance: few; j_gene: TRBJ1-1; d_gene: NA; CDR3aa: CSVTQNTEAFF; CDR3nt: TGCAGCGTGACGCAGAACACTGAAGCTTTCTTT
v_gene: TRBV15; abundance: NA; j_gene: TRBJ2-1; d_gene: NA; CDR3aa: CATSRDPVRSYNEQFF; CDR3nt: TGTGCCACCAGCAGAGATCCAGTGCGCTCCTACAATGAGCAGTTCTTC
v_gene: TRBV3-1; abundance: few; j_gene: TRBJ2-1; d_gene: NA; CDR3aa: CASSQAGDEDEQFF; CDR3nt: TGTGCCAGCAGCCAAGCAGGGGATGAGGATGAGCAGTTCTTC
v_gene: TRBV10-2; abundance: many; j_gene: TRBJ2-7; d_gene: TRBD2; CDR3aa: CASSESWTSGVEQYF; CDR3nt: TGCGCCAGCAGTGAGTCTTGGACTAGCGGGGTCGAGCAGTACTTC
v_gene: TRBV20-1; abundance: few; j_gene: TRBJ2-7; d_gene: TRBD2; CDR3aa: CSARDPGLAGGYEQYF; CDR3nt: TGCAGTGCTAGAGATCCGGGACTAGCGGGAGGATACGAGCAGTACTTC
v_gene: TRBV5-6; abundance: many; j_gene: TRBJ2-5; d_gene: TRBD1; CDR3aa: CASSATGVIETQYF; CDR3nt: TGTGCCAGCAGCGCTACAGGGGTCATCGAGACCCAGTACTTC
v_gene: TRBV7-2; abundance: NA; j_gene: TRBJ2-3; d_gene: TRBD2; CDR3aa: CASSFPGLGGDTQYF; CDR3nt: TGTGCCAGCAGCTTTCCCGGACTAGGCGGAGATACGCAGTATTTT
v_gene: TRBV18; abundance: NA; j_gene: TRBJ2-1; d_gene: NA; CDR3aa: CASSPPKGSSYNEQFF; CDR3nt: TGTGCCAGCTCACCCCCCAAGGGGAGCTCCTACAATGAGCAGTTCTTC
v_gene: TRBV7-2; abundance: few; j_gene: TRBJ2-7; d_gene: TRBD1; CDR3aa: CASSLALQGTYEQYF; CDR3nt: TGTGCCAGCAGCTTAGCCTTACAGGGGACCTACGAGCAGTACTTC
v_gene: TRBV20-1; abundance: few; j_gene: TRBJ2-1; d_gene: TRBD2; CDR3aa: CSARVGRAFPNEQFF; CDR3nt: TGCAGTGCTAGAGTTGGGAGGGCCTTCCCCAATGAGCAGTTCTTC
v_gene: TRBV9; abundance: NA; j_gene: TRBJ2-3; d_gene: TRBD2; CDR3aa: CASSPRGTSGRADTQYF; CDR3nt: TGTGCCAGCAGCCCCCGCGGGACTAGCGGGAGGGCAGATACGCAGTATTTT
v_gene: TRBV20-1; abundance: NA; j_gene: TRBJ2-4; d_gene: NA; CDR3aa: CSARDPAKLGTKNIQYF; CDR3nt: TGCAGTGCTAGAGATCCGGCCAAATTGGGGACCAAAAACATTCAGTACTTC
v_gene: TRBV14; abundance: few; j_gene: TRBJ2-7; d_gene: NA; CDR3aa: CASSQSRSSEQYF; CDR3nt: TGTGCCAGCAGCCAATCCCGGAGCAGCGAGCAGTACTTC
v_gene: TRBV5-1; abundance: few; j_gene: TRBJ2-5; d_gene: TRBD2; CDR3aa: CASSLVLAGGQQETQYF; CDR3nt: TGCGCCAGCAGCTTGGTTTTAGCGGGAGGGCAACAAGAGACCCAGTACTTC
v_gene: TRBV27; abundance: NA; j_gene: TRBJ2-4; d_gene: TRBD2; CDR3aa: CAAGSSGSLNIQYF; CDR3nt: TGTGCCGCCGGGTCTAGCGGGAGCCTAAACATTCAGTACTTC
v_gene: TRBV7-9; abundance: NA; j_gene: TRBJ1-3; d_gene: NA; CDR3aa: CASSLEGGPGNTIYF; CDR3nt: TGTGCCAGCAGCTTAGAGGGGGGCCCCGGAAACACCATATATTTT
v_gene: TRBV12-3/TRBV12-4; abundance: few; j_gene: TRBJ2-3; d_gene: TRBD1; CDR3aa: CASSSPGQGKSSTDTQYF; CDR3nt: TGTGCCAGCAGTTCGCCGGGACAGGGAAAATCTAGCACAGATACGCAGTATTTT
v_gene: TRBV7-8; abundance: few; j_gene: TRBJ2-2; d_gene: NA; CDR3aa: CASSLVEAAGNGELFF; CDR3nt: TGTGCCAGCAGCTTAGTAGAAGCCGCAGGGAACGGGGAGCTGTTTTTT
v_gene: TRBV19; abundance: few; j_gene: TRBJ2-4; d_gene: NA; CDR3aa: CASRPGSAKNIQYF; CDR3nt: TGTGCCAGTAGGCCAGGGTCAGCCAAAAACATTCAGTACTTC
v_gene: TRBV7-8; abundance: few; j_gene: TRBJ2-3; d_gene: TRBD2; CDR3aa: CASSINPGTSGEDTQYF; CDR3nt: TGTGCCAGCAGCATTAACCCCGGGACTAGCGGGGAAGATACGCAGTATTTT
v_gene: TRBV9; abundance: NA; j_gene: TRBJ2-1; d_gene: TRBD1; CDR3aa: CASSSEDRDEPFF; CDR3nt: TGTGCCAGCAGCTCCGAGGACAGGGATGAGCCGTTCTTC
v_gene: TRBV9; abundance: NA; j_gene: TRBJ2-1; d_gene: NA; CDR3aa: CASSVRGGGNEQFF; CDR3nt: TGTGCCAGCAGCGTGAGGGGGGGTGGCAATGAGCAGTTCTTC
v_gene: TRBV27; abundance: NA; j_gene: TRBJ2-3; d_gene: TRBD2; CDR3aa: CASSYSGRDTQYF; CDR3nt: TGTGCCAGCAGTTATAGCGGGAGAGATACGCAGTATTTT
v_gene: TRBV27; abundance: few; j_gene: TRBJ1-1; d_gene: NA; CDR3aa: CASSLGRGEAFF; CDR3nt: TGTGCCAGCAGTTTAGGACGGGGAGAAGCTTTCTTT
v_gene: TRBV5-1; abundance: many; j_gene: TRBJ1-1; d_gene: NA; CDR3aa: CASSGTTANTEAFF; CDR3nt: TGCGCCAGCAGCGGAACGACAGCTAACACTGAAGCTTTCTTT
v_gene: TRBV7-2; abundance: NA; j_gene: TRBJ2-3; d_gene: NA; CDR3aa: CASSRFHGTDTQYF; CDR3nt: TGTGCCAGCAGTAGGTTTCATGGCACAGATACGCAGTATTTT
v_gene: TRBV11-2; abundance: few; j_gene: TRBJ2-1; d_gene: TRBD1; CDR3aa: CASSIDRGTVQFF; CDR3nt: TGTGCCAGCAGCATTGACAGGGGAACGGTGCAGTTCTTC
v_gene: TRBV20-1; abundance: NA; j_gene: TRBJ1-5; d_gene: TRBD1; CDR3aa: CSAKAGTANNQPQHF; CDR3nt: TGCAGTGCTAAAGCCGGGACAGCGAACAATCAGCCCCAGCATTTT
v_gene: TRBV5-1; abundance: NA; j_gene: TRBJ2-3; d_gene: TRBD2; CDR3aa: CASSWTSGYFTDTQYF; CDR3nt: TGCGCCAGCAGCTGGACTAGCGGTTATTTCACAGATACGCAGTATTTT
v_gene: TRBV7-2; abundance: few; j_gene: TRBJ2-7; d_gene: TRBD1; CDR3aa: CASSSTGTGRSYEQYF; CDR3nt: TGTGCCAGCAGCTCTACCGGGACAGGGCGCTCCTACGAGCAGTACTTC
v_gene: TRBV12-3/TRBV12-4; abundance: NA; j_gene: TRBJ2-2; d_gene: TRBD2; CDR3aa: CASTRDYTNTGELFF; CDR3nt: TGTGCCAGCACCCGGGACTACACGAACACCGGGGAGCTGTTTTTT
v_gene: TRBV19; abundance: many; j_gene: TRBJ1-2; d_gene: TRBD1; CDR3aa: CASSPSGQGHGYTF; CDR3nt: TGTGCCAGTAGTCCATCCGGACAGGGTCATGGCTACACCTTC
v_gene: TRBV6-6; abundance: few; j_gene: TRBJ1-1; d_gene: NA; CDR3aa: CASTGLYEAFF; CDR3nt: TGTGCCAGCACAGGTCTCTATGAAGCTTTCTTT
v_gene: TRBV29-1; abundance: few; j_gene: TRBJ2-1; d_gene: TRBD2; CDR3aa: CSVDIGTSPLNEQFF; CDR3nt: TGCAGCGTAGATATCGGGACTAGTCCTCTTAATGAGCAGTTCTTC